This T cell receptor beta chain came from a study of T cell repertoires in cytomegalovirus infection. Overall study: TCR beta signatures that were public indicated CMV infection and matching HLA type. Findings of the study overall: Public TCR beta family frequency separated CMV-and-HLA carriers, including in an independent cohort. HLA-C-restricted CMV-specific TCR beta clonotypes prevailed in the ex vivo response.

This clonotype occurred a few times. Its cognate antigen is unknown. TCRdb re-derived calls from the reads in MiXCR, one entry per CDR3 protein. The sample holds around 630,000 distinct CDR3 sequences, less than 25% seen once. The clonotype comes from a human donor in good health (CMV status not recorded). Some clones in this sample may be carry-over from other donors' samples. Sequencing was carried out using CD8+ T cells from PBMCs.

CDR3 region: CASSQRVKGDEQFF. In DNA form, the CDR3 reads TGTGCCAGCAGTCAGCGGGTAAAGGGCGATGAGCAGTTCTTC. V is TRBV12-3 or TRBV12-4 and J is TRBJ2-1; D is possibly TRBD2 (6 bases). This CDR3 has 14 amino acids. V was cut by 5 bases and J by 8 bases, with 16 bases left in between.